The T cell receptor (beta chain) under discussion was sequenced for a study of CD8 T cell repertoires and HIV-1 epitope variants. Study-level background: Controls included no peptide, Ebola AY9 epitope, and a CMV, EBV, flu pool. Separate from the cultures, 1M uncultured T cells served as baseline.

CDR3 size: 14 residues. Germline V gene data show CDR1 as MNHNS and CDR2 as SASEGT. V lost 7 bases to trimming and J lost 5 bases; unmatched junction nucleotides: 8. A remark on this clone: Its antigen is not identified.

Study-level points and caveats: Six of nine antigen-specific clonotypes appeared cross-reactive to autologous or escape variants.

Profiled with immunoSEQ multiplex PCR; TCRdb holds only in-frame clones, not every one. Here the sample spans a few thousand clones, 65% to 70% being singletons. The material sequenced was cultured CD8+ T cells derived from PBMCs. The rearrangement joins TRBV6-1 to TRBJ1-1; 9 nucleotides line up with TRBD1. The origin of this receptor is a male donor with HIV. The CDR3 sequence is CASIRGQGPTEAFF. CDR3 nucleotides: TGTGCCAGCATCAGGGGACAGGGACCTACTGAAGCTTTCTTT.